This passage covers 8 T cell receptor beta chains from one sample sequenced in a study of blood T cells in healthy people across ages. With a J-beta primer mix and a sample-barcoded 5' primer, a second PCR ran about 7 to 11 cycles. TCRdb passed the 5' RACE reads through MiXCR, listing each CDR3 protein once. The data contain approximately 1,700,000 distinct CDR3 sequences, roughly two fifths of them singletons. Sample: blood. The receptor source for this set is a human donor in good health.

The J gene is TRBJ1-2, the V gene TRBV7-9; 7 bases line up with TRBD1. V shed 1 base, J shed 5 bases, and the junction held 7 bases outside the gene matches. The CDR3 is made up of 15 amino acids. The germline gives CDR1 SEHNR, CDR2 FQNEAQ (reference sequence). CDR3: CASSLGGTDSYGYTF. CDR3 DNA sequence: TGTGCCAGCAGCTTAGGTGGGACAGACTCGTATGGCTACACCTTC.

This rearrangement joins TRBV5-1 to TRBJ2-3; 8 bases are shared with TRBD1. There are 14 residues in the CDR3. V was pared by 0 bases and J by 4 bases, with 1 base of the junction left unmatched. Germline V gives CDR1 SGHRS, CDR2 YFSETQ. CDR3 nucleotide sequence: TGCGCCAGCAGCTTGGTGACAGGGGCAGATACGCAGTATTTT. Translation: CASSLVTGADTQYF.

V usage is TRBV20-1 and J usage is TRBJ1-2; D unresolved. V gave up 3 bases and J gave up 7 bases, with 6 bases separating them. There are 10 residues in the CDR3. Looked up from germline, CDR1 is DFQATT and CDR2 is SNEGSKA (reference sequence). CDR3 DNA: TGCAGTGCTAGCCTGCTTGGCTACACCTTC. Residues: CSASLLGYTF.

Note on this clonotype: At one end the junction does not follow the germline gene, possibly because of a read error. The V gene is TRBV12-3 or TRBV12-4, the J gene TRBJ2-7; D unresolved. The CDR3 sequence is 12 residues long. The CDR3 DNA reads as TGTGCCGGCAGTTTAGTGACCTACGAGCAGTACTTC. Residues: CAGSLVTYEQYF.

Only a few counts were recorded for this clonotype. V is TRBV12-3 or TRBV12-4 and J is TRBJ1-2, with D maybe TRBD1 (6 bases). V lost 7 bases and J lost 2, with 14 bases in between. The CDR3 sequence is 14 residues long. CDR3 nucleotides: TGTGCCAGCACCAGACAGGTGCTAAACTATGGCTACACCTTC. It codes for CASTRQVLNYGYTF.

In this sample, this clonotype turned up once. The V call is TRBV5-1, the J call TRBJ1-2; 7 bases agree with TRBD1. The CDR3 extends over 15 amino acids. V was clipped by 3 bases and J by 0 bases; unmatched bases: 5. The germline gives CDR1 SGHRS, CDR2 YFSETQ. The DNA for the CDR3 is TGCGCCAGCAGCTCAGGACAGGTGGCTAACTATGGCTACACCTTC. It translates to CASSSGQVANYGYTF.

The V and J genes are TRBV7-8 and TRBJ1-2; TRBD1 matches at 7 bases. The CDR3 has 15 residues. V lost 3 bases, J lost 2 bases, and 6 bases stayed unmatched. Germline CDR1 reads SGHVS; CDR2 reads FQNEAQ. The CDR3 DNA is TGTGCCAGCAGCTTGACAGGGAGTATGAACTATGGCTACACCTTC. Its protein product is CASSLTGSMNYGYTF.

CDR3 sequence (DNA): TGCAGCTCAGGCGGCGGGGGCACCGGGGAGCTGTTTTTT. Translation gives CSSGGGGTGELFF. The chain couples TRBV29-1 to TRBJ2-2, with 7 bases that match TRBD2. CDR1 is SQVTM, CDR2 ANQGSEA, per germline. V shed 8 bases, J shed 4 bases, and the junction held 7 bases outside the gene matches. This CDR3 is 13 amino acids long.